This T cell receptor beta chain comes out of a study of T cell changes during pregnancy in multiple sclerosis. The CDR3 is 17 amino acids. Germline V lookup: CDR1 LGHNA, CDR2 YSLEER. Deletions cut 8 bases from V and 2 bases from J, with 19 bases between. The protocol was immunoSEQ multiplex PCR, while the TCRdb copy is restricted to in-frame clones and leaves out a portion. The table shows around 40,000 clones, with about 91% occurring only once. V gene TRBV4-3 combines with J gene TRBJ2-6; TRBD2 is a possible D gene (6 bases). This clonotype originated in a female donor with multiple sclerosis, enrolled in a pregnancy study. The sequencing here drew on CD4+ T cells from peripheral blood mononuclear cells, taken in the first trimester of pregnancy. The CDR3, as DNA: TGCGCCAGCGCCCGGGCGGGGTTAGTTACTGGGGCCAACGTCCTGACTTTC. This gives the protein CASARAGLVTGANVLTF.